The source of this T cell receptor (beta chain) is a study of Tregs in tolerant kidney transplant recipients. Broader study findings: Findings come from small patient numbers and require larger validation.

In regard to this clone: Its antigen is as yet unknown.

The germline gives CDR1 SGHAT, CDR2 FQNNGV. The CDR3 length is 14 residues. The ends lost 1 base at V and 3 bases at J; junction bases unmatched: 3. Sequenced by immunoSEQ multiplex PCR; TCRdb stores in-frame clones only, minus some. The sample includes about 5,000 clones, just under 40% seen only once; the top ten take about 5.8%. The chain employs TRBV11-2 and TRBJ2-7; 7 bases fit TRBD1. Specimen: CD8+ T cells from blood cultured with allogeneic cells. The TCR was taken from a human donor in good health. The CDR3 sequence is CASSLGGQNYEQYF. CDR3 DNA sequence: TGTGCCAGCAGCTTAGGGGGACAGAACTACGAGCAGTACTTC. Based on the CDR3 plus reference TRBV11-2 and TRBJ2-7, the full variable domain is EAGVAQSPRYKIIEKRQSVAFWCNPISGHATLYWYQQILGQGPKLLIQFQNNGVVDDSQLPKDRFSAERLKGVDSTLKIQPAKLEDSAVYLCASSLGGQNYEQYFGPGTRLTVT.